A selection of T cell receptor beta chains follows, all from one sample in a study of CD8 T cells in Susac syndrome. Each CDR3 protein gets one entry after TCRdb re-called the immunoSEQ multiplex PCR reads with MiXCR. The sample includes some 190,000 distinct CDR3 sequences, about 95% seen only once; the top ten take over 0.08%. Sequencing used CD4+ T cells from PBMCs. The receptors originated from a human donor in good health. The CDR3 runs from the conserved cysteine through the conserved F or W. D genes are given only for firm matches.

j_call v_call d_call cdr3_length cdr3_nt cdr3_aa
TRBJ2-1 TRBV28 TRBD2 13 TGTGCCAGCAGGACGGGAGGGACCGATGAGCAGTTCTTC CASRTGGTDEQFF
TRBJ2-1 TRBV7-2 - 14 TGTGCCAGCAGCTCTCGAGCTAGGCACAATGAGCAGTTCTTC CASSSRARHNEQFF
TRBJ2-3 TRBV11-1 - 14 TGTGCCAGCAGCTCTCGGACCGCCAGGGGTACGCAGTATTTT CASSSRTARGTQYF
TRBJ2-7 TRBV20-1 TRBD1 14 TGCAGTGCTAGAACCGGGACAGACCCCTACGAGCAGTACTTC CSARTGTDPYEQYF
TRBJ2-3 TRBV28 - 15 TGTGCCAGCAGGATAAACACGGGGGGCACAGATACGCAGTATTTT CASRINTGGTDTQYF
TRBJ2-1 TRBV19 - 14 TGTGCCAGTAGGCTCGGATTAGGGATCCATGAGCAGTTCTTC CASRLGLGIHEQFF
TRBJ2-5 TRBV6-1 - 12 TGTGCCAGCAGTGCCAACCAAGAGACCCAGTACTTC CASSANQETQYF
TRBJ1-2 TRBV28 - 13 TGTGCCAGCCGAACTGATTCGGGAAGAGGCTACACCTTC CASRTDSGRGYTF
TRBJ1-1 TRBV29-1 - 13 TGCAGCGTCGGAGGGACAAGGAGAACTGAAGCTTTCTTT CSVGGTRRTEAFF
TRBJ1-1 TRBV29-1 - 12 TGCAGCGTTAGGGCTGGGAACACTGAAGCTTTCTTT CSVRAGNTEAFF
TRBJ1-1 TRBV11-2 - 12 TGTGCCAGCAGCACCCGGACAGCTGAAGCTTTCTTT CASSTRTAEAFF
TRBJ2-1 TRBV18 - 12 TGTGCCAGCTCACCAGATTTCATGGGGCAGTTCTTC CASSPDFMGQFF
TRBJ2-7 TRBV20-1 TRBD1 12 TGCAGTGCCCGAGGACAGGCCTACGAGCAGTACTTC CSARGQAYEQYF
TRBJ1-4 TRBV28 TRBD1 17 TGTGCCAGCAGTTCGTCAGAAGACAGGGCAGGGGGCGAAAAACTGTTTTTT CASSSSEDRAGGEKLFF
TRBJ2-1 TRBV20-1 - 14 TGCAGTGCTCTTACCCGGGGTGCCTACAATGAGCAGTTCTTC CSALTRGAYNEQFF
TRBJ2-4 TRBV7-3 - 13 TGTGCCAGCAGCTTAATTGGGGCTAGCGCACAGTACTTC CASSLIGASAQYF
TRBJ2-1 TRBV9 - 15 TGTGCCAGCTTGTATAACGTGAGCTCCTACAATGAGCAGTTCTTC CASLYNVSSYNEQFF
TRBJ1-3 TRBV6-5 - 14 TGTGCCAGCAGTTACGGCAGCTCTGGAAACACCATATATTTT CASSYGSSGNTIYF
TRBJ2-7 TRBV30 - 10 TGTGCCGGGGGGTCCTACGAGCAGTACTTC CAGGSYEQYF
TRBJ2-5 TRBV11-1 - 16 TGTGCCAGCAGCTTACGTGGGGAAGGAGGCCAAGAGACCCAGTACTTC CASSLRGEGGQETQYF
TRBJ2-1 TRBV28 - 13 TGTGCCAGCAGTTTACCGGCTGTCAATGAGCAGTTCTTC CASSLPAVNEQFF
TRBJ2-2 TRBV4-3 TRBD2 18 TGCGCCAGCAGCCAAGGCCCGGGGACTAGGAGGAACACCGGGGAGCTGTTTTTT CASSQGPGTRRNTGELFF
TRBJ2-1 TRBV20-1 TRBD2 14 TGCAGTGCTCCCCCTAGCGGGAATAACAATGAGCAGTTCTTC CSAPPSGNNNEQFF
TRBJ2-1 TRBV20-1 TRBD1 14 TGCAGTGCTAGCCCCCTCGACAGGGTCAGCGAGCAGTTCTTC CSASPLDRVSEQFF
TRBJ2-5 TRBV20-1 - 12 TGCAGTGCAGCGGACTTCCAAGAGACCCAGTACTTC CSAADFQETQYF
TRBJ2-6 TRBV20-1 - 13 TGCAGTGCTAGGTTCTCTGGGGCCAACGTCCTGACTTTC CSARFSGANVLTF